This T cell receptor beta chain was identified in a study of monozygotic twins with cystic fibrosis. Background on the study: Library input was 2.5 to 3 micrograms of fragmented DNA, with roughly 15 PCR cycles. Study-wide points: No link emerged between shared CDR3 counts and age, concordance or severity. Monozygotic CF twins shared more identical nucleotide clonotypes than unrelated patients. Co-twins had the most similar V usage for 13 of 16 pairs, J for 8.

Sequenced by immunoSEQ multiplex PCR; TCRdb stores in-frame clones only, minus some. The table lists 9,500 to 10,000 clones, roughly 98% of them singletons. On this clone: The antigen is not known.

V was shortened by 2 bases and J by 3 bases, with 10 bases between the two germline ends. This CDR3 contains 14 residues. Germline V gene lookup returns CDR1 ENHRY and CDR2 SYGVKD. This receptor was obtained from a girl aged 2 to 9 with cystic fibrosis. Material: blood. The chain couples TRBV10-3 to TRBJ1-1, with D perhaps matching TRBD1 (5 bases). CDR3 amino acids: CAISERGADTEAFF. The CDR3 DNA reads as TGTGCCATCAGTGAGAGAGGGGCCGACACTGAAGCTTTCTTT.